Presented here are 3 T cell receptor beta chains from one specimen sequenced in a study of blood T cell repertoires in COVID-19. Assay used: immunoSEQ multiplex PCR; TCRdb lists only in-frame clones, some missing. The sample shows around 130,000 clones, roughly 81% of them seen only once. Sequenced input: peripheral blood. The receptor source for this set is a human donor in a cohort sampled during active COVID-19.

V and J are TRBV7-2 and TRBJ2-5, with D possibly TRBD2 on 6 matching bases. Trimming shortened V by 5 bases and J by 1 base, and 11 bases separated the two germline ends. Germline lookup yields CDR1 SGHTA and CDR2 FQGNSA. CDR3 length: 14 amino acids. The CDR3 bases are TGTGCCAGCAGCCTAGATAGCGGCCAAGAGACCCAGTACTTC. Amino acids: CASSLDSGQETQYF. The whole variable domain, remainder taken from reference TRBV7-2 and TRBJ2-5, is GAGVSQSPSNKVTEKGKDVELRCDPISGHTALYWYRQSLGQGLEFLIYFQGNSAPDKSGLPSDRFSAERTGGSVSTLTIQRTQQEDSAVYLCASSLDSGQETQYFGPGTRLLVL.

This chain connects TRBV7-2 to TRBJ1-5; a possible D gene is TRBD1 (5 bases). The CDR3 covers 17 residues. Germline values: CDR1 SGHTA, CDR2 FQGNSA. V was clipped by 2 bases and J by 7 bases, with 21 bases between them. The CDR3 loop is CASSLRLDSLAGQPQHF. CDR3 coding DNA: TGTGCCAGCAGCTTAAGATTAGACAGCTTAGCCGGGCAGCCCCAGCATTTT.

The chain combines TRBV2 with TRBJ2-1, with D tentatively TRBD2 (6 bases). The CDR3 has 13 residues. The germline V gene encodes CDR1 SNHLY and CDR2 FYNNEI. Trimming removed 9 bases from V and 5 bases from J, with 14 bases in between. The CDR3 region has the DNA TGTGCCAGACCGGGAGTGGGGGACAATGAGCAGTTCTTC. Translation: CARPGVGDNEQFF.